The entry below describes one TCR beta chain. CDR1 and CDR2 from the germline V gene are SGHTA and FQGNSA. V was clipped by 4 bases and J by 0 bases, with 7 bases between them. The CDR3 is made up of 15 amino acids. With a J-beta primer mix and a sample-barcoded 5' primer, a second PCR ran about 7 to 11 cycles. The template-switch adaptor was a 5' adaptor with 12 random nucleotides. It tagged each cDNA molecule. TCRdb independently ran MiXCR on the 5' RACE reads; one entry per CDR3 protein. The sample lists hundreds of thousands of distinct CDR3 sequences, around 49% occurring once. This sample is part of a study of blood T cells in healthy people across ages. Isolation yielded PBMCs, at least 7 million per sample, in every case.

V usage is TRBV7-2 and J usage is TRBJ2-6, with D unresolved. The TCR comes from a woman between 55 and 75 years old in good health. The sequenced sample was blood. CDR3: CASSYDPSGANVLTF. In nucleotides, the CDR3 is TGTGCCAGCAGCTACGACCCCTCTGGGGCCAACGTCCTGACTTTC.